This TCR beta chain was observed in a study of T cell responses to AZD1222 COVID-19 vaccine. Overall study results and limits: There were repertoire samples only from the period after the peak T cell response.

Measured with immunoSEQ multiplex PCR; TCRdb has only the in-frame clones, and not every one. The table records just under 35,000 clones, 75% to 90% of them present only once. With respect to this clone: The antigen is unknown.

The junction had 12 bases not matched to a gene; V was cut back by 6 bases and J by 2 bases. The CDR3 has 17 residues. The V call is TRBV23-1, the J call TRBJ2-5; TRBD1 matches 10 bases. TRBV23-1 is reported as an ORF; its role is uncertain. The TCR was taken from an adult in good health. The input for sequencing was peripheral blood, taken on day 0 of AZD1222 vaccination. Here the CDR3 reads CASSLGTGDFPQETQYF. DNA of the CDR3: TGCGCCAGCAGCCTCGGGACAGGGGATTTTCCGCAAGAGACCCAGTACTTC.